Below, 26 T cell receptor beta chains from the same sample are listed, as sequenced in a study of regulatory T cells in long-lasting Graves disease. Relying on iRepertoire HTBI primers and Arm-PCR of CDR3 regions, the team built TCR beta libraries. TCRdb passed the multiplex PCR reads through MiXCR, listing each CDR3 protein once. The sample shows just over 600,000 distinct CDR3 sequences, approximately 15% of them seen only once. Time point described: newly diagnosed GD, antithyroid drugs for less than 3 months. PBMC RNA served as the TCR library source. This sample also belongs to another study, concerning T cells in Graves' hyperthyroidism and ophthalmopathy.

The specimen comprised peripheral blood mononuclear cells (PBMCs), sampled at new diagnosis, from a patient treated with antithyroid drugs. These receptors were obtained from a woman in her 30s with Graves disease.

This clonotype came up many times. One end of the junction varies from germline; a read error may be responsible. The gene calls are TRBV12-3 or TRBV12-4 and TRBJ2-7; D gene uncertain. The CDR3 is made up of 14 amino acids. CDR3: CTTRPDPSVYEQYF. CDR3 DNA: TGCACAACACGCCCGGACCCCTCAGTATACGAGCAGTACTTC.

A few counts support this clonotype. This chain links TRBV7-9 with TRBJ2-6, with TRBD2 as a possible D gene (5 bases). CDR3 length: 17 amino acids. Per the germline V gene, CDR1 is SEHNR and CDR2 is FQNEAQ (reference sequence). The V and J ends lost 4 bases and 5 bases respectively, with 18 bases between them. CDR3 sequence reads: CASSSRRTVSRANVLTF. DNA of the CDR3: TGTGCCAGCAGCTCAAGAAGGACTGTCTCCCGGGCCAACGTCCTGACTTTC.

This clonotype was seen a single time. The chain uses TRBV5-1 and TRBJ2-2; no reliable D call. Between the trimmed V and J ends, which lost 0 bases and 1 base, there was a span of 7 bases. The length of the CDR3 is 15 residues. CDR1 SGHRS and CDR2 YFSETQ come from the germline V gene. In nucleotides, the CDR3 is TGCGCCAGCAGCTTGGTCCCGGAGAACACCGGGGAGCTGTTTTTT. Protein product: CASSLVPENTGELFF.

The sample holds a few counts of this clonotype. The chain couples TRBV27 to TRBJ2-3; TRBD2 agrees at 9 bases. Germline CDR1 reads MNHEY; CDR2 reads SMNVEV (reference sequence). The CDR3 consists of 17 residues. The V and J ends lost 3 bases and 3 bases, in that order; junction bases with no gene match: 10. The CDR3 bases are TGTGCCAGCAGTTTTACCTTGCGGGAGGGCCTAACAGATACGCAGTATTTT. Amino acid sequence: CASSFTLREGLTDTQYF.

In its sample, this clonotype was seen many times. The V and J genes are TRBV7-3 and TRBJ1-1; D unresolved. With 2 bases removed from V and 1 base from J, the gap between germline ends came to 8 bases. This CDR3 contains 14 residues. Germline V gives CDR1 SGHTA, CDR2 FQGTGA. In nucleotides, the CDR3 is TGTGCCAGCAGCTTAGAAATAGCGAACACTGAAGCTTTCTTT. It yields the protein CASSLEIANTEAFF. The entire variable domain, with the rest obtained from reference TRBV7-3 and TRBJ1-1, is as follows: GAGVSQTPSNKVTEKGKYVELRCDPISGHTALYWYRQSLGQGPEFLIYFQGTGAADDSGLPNDRFFAVRPEGSVSTLKIQRTERGDSAVYLCASSLEIANTEAFFGQGTRLTVV.

The table lists this clonotype with many counts. The chain couples TRBV28 to TRBJ2-4, with D uncertain. Judging by the DNA end, TRBJ1-2 fits better; the J call may be wrong. Looked up from germline, CDR1 is MDHEN and CDR2 is SYDVKM. CDR3 length equals 11 residues. This CDR3 reads CASSFKKGYTF. In DNA, the CDR3 is TGTGCCAGCAGTTTTAAGAAAGGCTACACCTTC.

This chain connects TRBV7-9 to TRBJ2-3, with D unresolved. Trimming stripped 3 bases from V and 6 bases from J, with 7 bases between. The CDR3 covers 12 residues. Germline V gene lookup returns CDR1 SEHNR and CDR2 FQNEAQ (reference sequence). CDR3 DNA: TGTGCCAGCAGCTTTAGTGATGATACGCAGTATTTT. This gives the protein CASSFSDDTQYF.

This clonotype was seen ten or more times. The chain carries TRBV5-5 and TRBJ1-1, with D possibly TRBD1 on 6 matching bases. In germline, CDR1 is SGHKS, CDR2 YYEKEE (reference sequence). The CDR3 sequence is 14 residues long. Trimming shortened V by 4 bases and J by 1 base, and 11 bases separated the two germline ends. CDR3 amino acids: CASSMTGENTEAFF. DNA of the CDR3: TGTGCCAGCAGCATGACAGGCGAGAACACTGAAGCTTTCTTT.

In this sample, this clonotype turned up many times. The chain carries TRBV6-5 and TRBJ1-2, with 7 bases aligning to TRBD1. The germline gives CDR1 MNHEY, CDR2 SVGAGI. The CDR3 runs to 14 residues. J was trimmed by 8 bases and V by 2 bases; bases with no gene match: 8. CDR3: CASSYGRDRGGYTF. The CDR3 nucleotides read TGTGCCAGCAGTTACGGCCGGGACAGAGGGGGCTACACCTTC.

This clonotype occurred many times. The rearrangement joins TRBV9 to TRBJ1-1; a possible D gene is TRBD1 (6 bases). Germline V gene lookup returns CDR1 SGDLS and CDR2 YYNGEE. V dropped 3 bases and J dropped 3 bases, with 15 bases sitting between them. This CDR3 comprises 15 residues. CDR3 in DNA: TGTGCCAGCAGCGGGGACACCCTTCCGGACACTGAAGCTTTCTTT. Residues: CASSGDTLPDTEAFF.

This clonotype was detected many times. The chain links TRBV6-1 to TRBJ1-4; the match to TRBD1 covers 10 bases. With V trimmed by 4 bases and J by 4 bases, 12 bases remained unmatched. Per the germline V gene, CDR1 is MNHNS and CDR2 is SASEGT. The CDR3 contains 18 residues. In DNA, the CDR3 is TGTGCCAGCAGTGCCGGGACAGGGGTACTGACGAGTAATGAAAAACTGTTTTTT. Translating gives CASSAGTGVLTSNEKLFF.

The chain is built from TRBV25-1 and TRBJ2-5; D is ambiguous. Germline CDR1 is MGHDK and CDR2 is SYGVNS. Trimming took 3 bases from V and 5 from J, leaving 10 bases between them. The CDR3 length is 13 residues. This CDR3 reads CASSDSPMETQYF. The CDR3 nucleotides are TGTGCCAGCAGTGATTCCCCAATGGAGACCCAGTACTTC.

The sample holds many counts of this clonotype. The chain recombines TRBV12-3 or TRBV12-4 with TRBJ1-2, with a weak D call TRBD1 (6 bases). This CDR3 is built from 13 residues. V was cut by 7 bases and J by 7 bases, with 16 bases left in between. The CDR3 bases are TGTGCCAGCACCGAAGGGGGTACGGCTGGCTACACCTTC. This gives the protein CASTEGGTAGYTF.

For the CDR3, the DNA is TGTGCCACCAGCGCGCTGGTCGCGGATACGCAGTATTTT. Amino acid sequence: CATSALVADTQYF. The J gene is TRBJ2-3, the V gene TRBV24-1; unclear D gene. With 7 bases removed from V and 6 bases from J, the gap between germline ends came to 13 bases. The germline gives CDR1 KGHDR, CDR2 SFDVKD. This CDR3 comprises 13 residues.

This clonotype showed up many times. This sequence joins TRBV7-2 and TRBJ2-2, with a possible D match to TRBD1 (6 bases). Germline V gene lookup returns CDR1 SGHTA and CDR2 FQGNSA. V lost 5 bases to trimming and J lost 5 bases, with 18 bases between them. The CDR3 length is 16 residues. CDR3 sequence (DNA): TGTGCCAGCAGCCAAATCGCAACAGGGAGAACCGGGGAGCTGTTTTTT. This sequence encodes CASSQIATGRTGELFF.

This clonotype was seen many times. The chain joins TRBV6-2 or TRBV6-3 to TRBJ1-1; 11 nucleotides align to TRBD1. The CDR3 totals 16 residues. CDR1 is MNHEY and CDR2 is SVGEGT in the germline V gene. V shed 4 bases, J shed 0 bases, and the junction held 4 bases outside the gene matches. The CDR3, as DNA: TGTGCCAGCAGTTTGGACAGGGGGCGTATGAACACTGAAGCTTTCTTT. Protein product: CASSLDRGRMNTEAFF.

At least ten counts were recorded for this clonotype. The chain is built from TRBV2 and TRBJ1-5; 7 nucleotides match TRBD1. V shed 6 bases, J shed 2 bases, and the junction held 7 bases outside the gene matches. Germline lookup yields CDR1 SNHLY and CDR2 FYNNEI. This CDR3 contains 15 residues. CDR3 residues: CASSRTGIGNQPQHF. The DNA for the CDR3 is TGTGCCAGCAGCCGGACAGGTATTGGCAATCAGCCCCAGCATTTT.

The chain links TRBV3-1 to TRBJ2-5, with a weak D call TRBD1 (6 bases). This CDR3 contains 14 residues. Germline V gene lookup returns CDR1 LGHDT and CDR2 YNNKEL (reference sequence). The V gene lost 4 bases and the J gene lost 0 bases, with 9 bases spanning the gap. The CDR3: CASSPGHDQETQYF. The DNA of the CDR3 is TGTGCCAGCAGCCCGGGACATGACCAAGAGACCCAGTACTTC.

This clonotype has ten or more counts. This rearrangement joins TRBV27 to TRBJ1-5; tentatively, D is TRBD1 (5 bases). V was clipped by 6 bases and J by 9 bases, with 18 bases between them. In germline, CDR1 is MNHEY, CDR2 SMNVEV (reference sequence). The CDR3 runs to 14 residues. CDR3 in amino acids: CASRRDSRSGPQHF. Here the CDR3 DNA reads TGTGCCAGCAGACGGGACTCGAGGAGTGGGCCCCAGCATTTT.

This clonotype was seen many times. The chain is built from TRBV10-3 and TRBJ2-5; 8 bases are a match to TRBD1. CDR1 and CDR2 (germline): ENHRY, SYGVKD. The J segment lost 2 bases and the V segment lost 4 bases, leaving 21 bases of the junction unmatched. This CDR3 comprises 20 residues. CDR3 nucleotides: TGTGCCATCAGTGTTTGGGGCAGTGAGGGGTACAGGGGGTTACAAGAGACCCAGTACTTC. The encoded protein is CAISVWGSEGYRGLQETQYF.

The J gene is TRBJ2-1, the V gene TRBV6-1; no firm D call. Germline V gene lookup returns CDR1 MNHNS and CDR2 SASEGT. V was cut by 9 bases and J by 4 bases, with 13 bases left in between. The CDR3 totals 13 residues. Here the CDR3 reads CASPLRGYNEQFF. The DNA of the CDR3 is TGTGCCAGTCCCCTCCGCGGATACAATGAGCAGTTCTTC.

V is TRBV5-1 and J is TRBJ2-1; TRBD2 agrees at 13 bases. The CDR3 totals 22 residues. With V trimmed by 1 base and J by 9 bases, 25 bases remained unmatched. Germline loops: CDR1 SGHRS, CDR2 YFSETQ. CDR3 bases: TGCGCCAGCAGCTTGTTTTCATTTTTTGGACTAGCGGGGGCGCGGAGGTATGGTGAGCAGTTCTTC. Translation: CASSLFSFFGLAGARRYGEQFF.

This clonotype was counted ten times or more. This chain links TRBV28 with TRBJ2-5; D not resolved. This CDR3 is built from 13 residues. V lost 6 bases and J 4 bases, leaving 12 bases between the germline ends. Germline CDR1 is MDHEN and CDR2 is SYDVKM. This CDR3 reads CASSAGRSETQYF. For the CDR3, the DNA is TGTGCCAGCAGCGCCGGCCGGTCAGAGACCCAGTACTTC.

This clonotype has more than one count but fewer than ten. This sequence joins TRBV6-2 or TRBV6-3 and TRBJ2-4, with 9 bases fitting TRBD2. The CDR3 totals 16 residues. The V segment lost 5 bases and the J segment 0 bases; nucleotides outside the gene matches: 5. From germline, CDR1 is MNHEY and CDR2 SVGEGT. The CDR3 DNA follows: TGTGCCAGCAGTGAGGATAGCGGGGGAGCCAAAAACATTCAGTACTTC. As protein: CASSEDSGGAKNIQYF.

The table lists this clonotype with many counts. V gene TRBV6-5 combines with J gene TRBJ2-6, with 11 bases fitting TRBD2. This CDR3 region has 18 residues. Germline trimming cut 2 bases from V and 0 bases from J; bases unmatched to any gene: 3. Germline CDR1 and CDR2: MNHEY and SVGAGI. Here the CDR3 reads CASSYQGTSGSGANVLTF. CDR3 in DNA: TGTGCCAGCAGTTACCAGGGGACTAGCGGCTCTGGGGCCAACGTCCTGACTTTC.

At least ten counts were recorded for this clonotype. The chain has TRBV7-9 and TRBJ2-2, with 13 bases fitting TRBD2. This CDR3 has 19 residues. Germline lookup yields CDR1 SEHNR and CDR2 FQNEAQ (reference sequence). The junction had 7 bases not matched to a gene; V was cut back by 3 bases and J by 0 bases. This chain's CDR3 is CASSFITSGRASNTGELFF. The CDR3 coding sequence is TGTGCCAGCAGCTTCATAACTAGCGGGAGGGCGTCGAACACCGGGGAGCTGTTTTTT.